This passage covers 19 T cell receptor beta chains from one sample sequenced in a study of blood T cells in healthy people across ages. Using a J-beta primer mix together with a sample-barcoded 5' primer, a second PCR was run for about 7 to 12 cycles. From the 5' RACE reads, TCRdb called clonotypes with MiXCR, one entry per CDR3 protein. This sample has about 750,000 distinct CDR3 sequences, with less than 70% found just once. The sample consisted of blood. The receptor source for this set is a man at least 80 years old in good health.

The chain has TRBV5-6 and TRBJ1-3; D not resolved. The CDR3 totals 14 residues. Germline-derived CDR1 and CDR2 are SGHDT and YYEEEE. Deletions cut 0 bases from V and 7 bases from J, with 11 bases between. The CDR3 reads CASSLGSALNTIYF. CDR3 DNA sequence: TGTGCCAGCAGCTTGGGATCGGCCCTGAACACCATATATTTT.

The chain employs TRBV5-1 and TRBJ2-1; the D gene is possibly TRBD2 (6 bases). The end of the DNA fits TRBJ2-7 better, so the J call may be wrong. The CDR3 runs to 14 residues. CDR1 and CDR2 from the germline V gene are SGHRS and YFSETQ. The CDR3 is CASSFRDSYNEQYF. CDR3 DNA sequence: TGCGCCAGCAGCTTCCGGGACTCCTACAATGAGCAGTACTTC.

The V and J genes are TRBV27 and TRBJ2-3, with a possible D match to TRBD2 (6 bases). V gave up 4 bases and J gave up 14 bases, with 25 bases separating them. Germline loops: CDR1 MNHEY, CDR2 SMNVEV (reference sequence). This CDR3 comprises 15 residues. As DNA, the CDR3 is TGTGCCAGCAGTTCCGCGGAAGGAGGGTGGAGATACGCGTATTTT. It translates to CASSSAEGGWRYAYF.

This rearrangement joins TRBV5-6 to TRBJ2-3, with 8 bases fitting TRBD2. The germline CDR1 and CDR2 sequences are SGHDT and YYEEEE. Losses at the gene ends were 4 bases for V and 2 bases for J; bases not matched to a gene: 6. The CDR3 is made up of 15 amino acids. The CDR3 reads CASSPGLANTDTQYF. CDR3 bases: TGTGCCAGCAGCCCCGGACTAGCCAACACAGATACGCAGTATTTT.

The chain combines TRBV20-1 with TRBJ2-2, with TRBD2 matching over 9 bases. The CDR3 length is 17 residues. V was pared by 3 bases and J by 6 bases, with 14 bases of the junction left unmatched. From germline, CDR1 is DFQATT and CDR2 SNEGSKA (reference sequence). CDR3 bases: TGCAGTGCTAGGTGGGGACTAGCAAATGGGACTTCCGGGGAGCTGTTTTTT. Translating gives CSARWGLANGTSGELFF.

The chain employs TRBV20-1 and TRBJ1-2; TRBD1 matches at 7 bases. From germline, CDR1 is DFQATT and CDR2 SNEGSKA (reference sequence). CDR3 length: 12 amino acids. The CDR3: CSPPGQNYGYTF. In DNA, the CDR3 is TGCAGCCCTCCGGGACAGAACTATGGCTACACCTTC.

This chain joins TRBV7-2 and TRBJ2-7; D might be TRBD2 (6 bases). The CDR3 runs 14 residues. The germline V and J ends were trimmed by 3 bases and 7 bases, with 16 bases remaining between them. Looked up from germline, CDR1 is SGHTA and CDR2 is FQGNSA. CDR3 nucleotides: TGTGCCAGCAGCTTCGGGACTTTTGACAATGAGCAGTACTTC. Translated: CASSFGTFDNEQYF.

The chain is built from TRBV28 and TRBJ1-6; TRBD1 aligns across 9 bases. CDR3 length equals 15 residues. CDR1 MDHEN and CDR2 SYDVKM come from the germline V gene. V trimming: 5 bases; J trimming: 10 bases; junction bases outside the gene matches: 9. CDR3 residues: CASSLQGAISSPLHF. The CDR3 DNA is TGTGCCAGCAGTCTACAGGGGGCGATATCCTCACCCCTCCACTTT.

V and J are TRBV6-4 and TRBJ2-1; TRBD2 matches 7 bases. This CDR3 spans 15 amino acids. CDR1 and CDR2 from the germline V gene are MRHNA and SNTAGT. V lost 4 bases to trimming and J lost 4 bases; unmatched junction nucleotides: 7. Here the CDR3 DNA reads TGTGCCAGCAGTGCCGTAGCGGGTTTGTACAATGAGCAGTTCTTC. Translating it yields CASSAVAGLYNEQFF.

The chain employs TRBV6-1 and TRBJ1-2; perhaps TRBD1 as D (5 bases). The V end was cut by 3 bases, the J end by 7 bases, with 15 bases between. CDR1 is MNHNS and CDR2 is SASEGT in the germline V gene. The CDR3 contains 14 residues. This chain's CDR3 is CASSDQGGLIGYTF. The CDR3 region has the DNA TGTGCCAGCAGTGACCAGGGCGGATTAATTGGCTACACCTTC.

The chain is built from TRBV5-1 and TRBJ1-2, with D possibly being TRBD1 (6 bases). The length of the CDR3 is 14 residues. V was pared by 0 bases and J by 4 bases, with 10 bases between. Germline values: CDR1 SGHRS, CDR2 YFSETQ. CDR3 amino acids: CASSLGQDSYGYTF. The CDR3 nucleotides read TGCGCCAGCAGCTTGGGGCAGGACAGCTATGGCTACACCTTC.

This sequence joins TRBV7-2 and TRBJ2-3; possible D gene TRBD1, 6 bases. Looked up from germline, CDR1 is SGHTA and CDR2 is FQGNSA. The CDR3 is 13 residues long. V lost 7 bases and J 2 bases, leaving 10 bases between the germline ends. The CDR3 here is CASTRDTTDTQYF. In nucleotides, the CDR3 is TGTGCCAGCACCCGGGACACCACAGATACGCAGTATTTT.

The chain uses TRBV5-1 and TRBJ2-3, with D perhaps assigned TRBD1 or TRBD2 (6 bases each). The germline CDR1 and CDR2 sequences are SGHRS and YFSETQ. The CDR3 runs to 15 residues. Trimming pared 3 bases from V and 3 bases from J, leaving 14 bases between. Written as DNA, the CDR3 is TGCGCCAGCAGCTCGAAGGGGGGAGAGACAGATACGCAGTATTTT. This translates into CASSSKGGETDTQYF.

This chain uses TRBV5-1 with TRBJ1-2; D may be TRBD1 (5 bases). The CDR3 runs to 15 residues. Germline lookup yields CDR1 SGHRS and CDR2 YFSETQ. V dropped 0 bases and J dropped 1 base, with 10 bases sitting between them. CDR3 nucleotide sequence: TGCGCCAGCAGCTTGGGGGGCCTCGTTAACTATGGCTACACCTTC. Translating gives CASSLGGLVNYGYTF.

The CDR3 DNA follows: TGTGCCAGCAGCTTAGACATTGGCCCCTACGAGCAGTACTTC. Translating gives CASSLDIGPYEQYF. The chain links TRBV7-2 to TRBJ2-7; D is unresolved. Trimming took off 1 base at V and 2 bases at J, with 9 bases between the two ends. Germline V CDR1 and CDR2: SGHTA, FQGNSA. CDR3 length equals 14 residues. Supplemented by reference TRBV7-2 and TRBJ2-7, the full variable domain reads GAGVSQSPSNKVTEKGKDVELRCDPISGHTALYWYRQSLGQGLEFLIYFQGNSAPDKSGLPSDRFSAERTGGSVSTLTIQRTQQEDSAVYLCASSLDIGPYEQYFGPGTRLTVT.

This clonotype was observed a few times. The V and J genes are TRBV7-8 and TRBJ2-5; TRBD2 matches at 7 bases. Looked up from germline, CDR1 is SGHVS and CDR2 is FQNEAQ. The CDR3 contains 16 residues. V was pared by 4 bases and J by 5 bases, with 13 bases of the junction left unmatched. The CDR3 nucleotides are TGTGCCAGCAGCTCCCGTCGACTAGCCGGGGGGGAGACCCAGTACTTC. Its translation: CASSSRRLAGGETQYF.

To note about this clonotype: This could be a read error, since a much larger clone is one nucleotide away. The chain couples TRBV2 to TRBJ1-2; D call uncertain. From germline, CDR1 is SNHLY and CDR2 FYNNEI. The CDR3 has 14 residues. The CDR3 loop reads CASSEDLTNYSYTF. In DNA form, the CDR3 reads TGTGCCAGCAGTGAGGACCTAACTAACTATAGCTACACCTTC.

This clonotype has a handful of counts. The chain uses TRBV6-6 and TRBJ2-7; TRBD1 might be the D (5 bases). V lost 6 bases and J 4 bases, leaving 16 bases between the germline ends. The CDR3 spans 14 residues. The germline CDR1 and CDR2 sequences are MNHNY and SVGAGI (reference sequence). CDR3 bases: TGTGCCAGCAGACCAGGGCCTGCCCCTTACGAGCAGTACTTC. Protein: CASRPGPAPYEQYF.

This clonotype was counted between two and nine times. This chain connects TRBV4-1 to TRBJ1-6, with D uncertain. CDR3 length equals 15 residues. Per germline, CDR1 MGHRA and CDR2 YSYEKL. Trimming removed 0 bases at V and 6 bases at J, with 9 bases between. CDR3 DNA: TGCGCCAGCAGCCAAGAAATAACAGTTAATTCACCCCTCCACTTT. It is translated as CASSQEITVNSPLHF.